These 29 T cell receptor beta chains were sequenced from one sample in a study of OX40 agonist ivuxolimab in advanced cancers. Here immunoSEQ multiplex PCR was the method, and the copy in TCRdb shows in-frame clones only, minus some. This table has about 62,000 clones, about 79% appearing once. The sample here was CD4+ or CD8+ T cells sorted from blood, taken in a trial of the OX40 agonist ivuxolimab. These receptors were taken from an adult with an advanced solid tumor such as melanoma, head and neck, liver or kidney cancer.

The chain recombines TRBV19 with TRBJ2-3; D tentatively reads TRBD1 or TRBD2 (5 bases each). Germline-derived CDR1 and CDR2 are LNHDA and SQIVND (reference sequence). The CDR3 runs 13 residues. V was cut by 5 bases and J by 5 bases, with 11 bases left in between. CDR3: CASSVLRGDTQYF. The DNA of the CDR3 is TGTGCCAGTAGTGTCCTGAGGGGAGATACGCAGTATTTT.

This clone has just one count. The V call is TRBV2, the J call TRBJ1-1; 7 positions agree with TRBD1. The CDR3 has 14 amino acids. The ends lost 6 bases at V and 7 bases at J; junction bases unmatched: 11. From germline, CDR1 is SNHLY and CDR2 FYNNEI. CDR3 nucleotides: TGTGCCAGCAGAGAACAGACAGGGTTCGGTGAAGCTTTCTTT. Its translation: CASREQTGFGEAFF.

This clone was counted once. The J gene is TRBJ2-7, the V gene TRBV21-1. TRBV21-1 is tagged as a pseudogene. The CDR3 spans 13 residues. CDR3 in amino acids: CASSSGPPYEQYF. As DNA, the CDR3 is TGTGCCAGCAGTTCGGGGCCACCCTACGAGCAGTACTTC.

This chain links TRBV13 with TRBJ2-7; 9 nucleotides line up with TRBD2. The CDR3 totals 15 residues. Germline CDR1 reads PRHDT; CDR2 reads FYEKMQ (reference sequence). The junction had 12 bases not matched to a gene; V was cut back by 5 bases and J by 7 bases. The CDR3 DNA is TGTGCCAGCAGCGCCCTGGGCGGGGGGGCGAATGAGCAGTACTTC. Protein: CASSALGGGANEQYF. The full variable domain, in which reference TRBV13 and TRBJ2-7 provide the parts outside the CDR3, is AAGVIQSPRHLIKEKRETATLKCYPIPRHDTVYWYQQGPGQDPQFLISFYEKMQSDKGSIPDRFSAQQFSDYHSELNMSSLELGDSALYFCASSALGGGANEQYFGPGTRLTVT.

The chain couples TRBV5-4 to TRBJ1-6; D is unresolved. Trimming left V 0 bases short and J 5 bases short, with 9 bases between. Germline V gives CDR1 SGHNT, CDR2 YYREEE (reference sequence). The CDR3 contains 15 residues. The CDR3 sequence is CASSLARLNNSPLHF. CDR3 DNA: TGTGCCAGCAGCTTGGCTCGACTGAATAATTCACCCCTCCACTTT. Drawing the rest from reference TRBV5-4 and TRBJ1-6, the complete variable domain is ETGVTQSPTHLIKTRGQQVTLRCSSQSGHNTVSWYQQALGQGPQFIFQYYREEENGRGNFPPRFSGLQFPNYSSELNVNALELDDSALYLCASSLARLNNSPLHFGNGTRLTVT.

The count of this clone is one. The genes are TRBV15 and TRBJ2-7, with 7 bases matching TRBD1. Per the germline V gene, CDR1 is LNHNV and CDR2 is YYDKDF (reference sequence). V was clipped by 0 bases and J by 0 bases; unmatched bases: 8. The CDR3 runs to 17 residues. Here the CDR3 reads CATSREKGQRSSYEQYF. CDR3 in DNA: TGTGCCACCAGCAGAGAAAAGGGACAGCGGAGCTCCTACGAGCAGTACTTC.

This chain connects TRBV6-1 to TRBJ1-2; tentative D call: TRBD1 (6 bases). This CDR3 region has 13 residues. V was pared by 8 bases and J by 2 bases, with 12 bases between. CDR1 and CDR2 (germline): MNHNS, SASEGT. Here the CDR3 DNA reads TGTGCCAGCGGGGACATAGGGAACTATGGCTACACCTTC. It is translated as CASGDIGNYGYTF.

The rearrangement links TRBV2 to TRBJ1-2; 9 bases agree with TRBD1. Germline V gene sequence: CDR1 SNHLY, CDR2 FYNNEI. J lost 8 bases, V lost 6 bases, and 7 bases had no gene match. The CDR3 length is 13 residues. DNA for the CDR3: TGTGCCAGCAGCCCCGGGACAGGGTTAGGCTACACCTTC. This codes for CASSPGTGLGYTF.

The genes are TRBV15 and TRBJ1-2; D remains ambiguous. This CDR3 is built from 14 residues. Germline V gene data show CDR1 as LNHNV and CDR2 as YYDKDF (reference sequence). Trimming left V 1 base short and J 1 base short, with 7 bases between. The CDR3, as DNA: TGTGCCACCAGCAGAGTTTCCAGTAACTATGGCTACACCTTC. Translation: CATSRVSSNYGYTF.

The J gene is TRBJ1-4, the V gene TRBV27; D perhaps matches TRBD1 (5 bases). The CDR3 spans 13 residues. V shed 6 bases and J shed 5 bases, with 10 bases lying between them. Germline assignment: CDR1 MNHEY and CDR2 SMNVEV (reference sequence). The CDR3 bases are TGTGCCAGCAGCACCTACAGGAATGAAAAACTGTTTTTT. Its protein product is CASSTYRNEKLFF.

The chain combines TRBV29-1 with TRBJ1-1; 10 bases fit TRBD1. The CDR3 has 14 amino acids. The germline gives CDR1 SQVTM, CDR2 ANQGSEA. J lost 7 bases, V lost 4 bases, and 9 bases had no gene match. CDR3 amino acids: CSVAPGQGRGEAFF. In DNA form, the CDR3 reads TGCAGCGTTGCTCCGGGACAGGGGAGAGGTGAAGCTTTCTTT. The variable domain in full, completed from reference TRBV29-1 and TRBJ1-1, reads SAVISQKPSRDICQRGTSLTIQCQVDSQVTMMFWYRQQPGQSLTLIATANQGSEATYESGFVIDKFPISRPNLTFSTLTVSNMSPEDSSIYLCSVAPGQGRGEAFFGQGTRLTVV.

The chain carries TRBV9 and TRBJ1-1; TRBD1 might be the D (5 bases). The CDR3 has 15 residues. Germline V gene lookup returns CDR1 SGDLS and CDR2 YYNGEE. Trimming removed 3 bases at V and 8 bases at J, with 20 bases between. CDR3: CASSGGEKRNPEAFF. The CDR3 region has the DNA TGTGCCAGCAGCGGGGGGGAGAAGCGAAATCCCGAAGCTTTCTTT.

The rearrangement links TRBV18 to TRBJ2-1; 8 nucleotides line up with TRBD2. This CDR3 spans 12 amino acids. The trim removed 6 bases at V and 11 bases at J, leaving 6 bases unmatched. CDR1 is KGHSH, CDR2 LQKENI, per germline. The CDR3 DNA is TGTGCCAGCTCCCGTCGGGAGGGACAGCAGTTCTTC. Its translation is CASSRREGQQFF.

The CDR3 reads CASSTSYEQYF. The CDR3 DNA follows: TGCGCCAGCAGCACCTCTTACGAGCAGTACTTC. The chain joins TRBV5-1 to TRBJ2-7, with unresolved D. The CDR3 extends over 11 amino acids. Germline-derived CDR1 and CDR2 are SGHRS and YFSETQ. V dropped 4 bases and J dropped 4 bases, with 6 bases sitting between them.

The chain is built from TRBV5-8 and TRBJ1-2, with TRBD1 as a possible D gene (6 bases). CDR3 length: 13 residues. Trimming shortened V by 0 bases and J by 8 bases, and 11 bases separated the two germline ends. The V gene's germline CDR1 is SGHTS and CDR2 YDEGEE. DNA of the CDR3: TGTGCCAGCAGCTTGGGCCAGGGGATCGGCTACACCTTC. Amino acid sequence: CASSLGQGIGYTF.

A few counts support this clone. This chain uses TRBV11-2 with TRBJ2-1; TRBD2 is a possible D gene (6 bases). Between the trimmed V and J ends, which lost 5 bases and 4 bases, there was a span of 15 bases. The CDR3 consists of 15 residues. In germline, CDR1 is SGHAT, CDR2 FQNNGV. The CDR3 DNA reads TGTGCCAGCAGCGATAGGGCGGGGAGTTACAATGAGCAGTTCTTC. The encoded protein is CASSDRAGSYNEQFF.

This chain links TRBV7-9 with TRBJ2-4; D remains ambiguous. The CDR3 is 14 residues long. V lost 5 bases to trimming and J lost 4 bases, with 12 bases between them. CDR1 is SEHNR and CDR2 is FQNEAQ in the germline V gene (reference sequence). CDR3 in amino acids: CASSADGAKNIQYF. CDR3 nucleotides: TGTGCCAGCAGCGCCGATGGAGCGAAAAACATTCAGTACTTC.

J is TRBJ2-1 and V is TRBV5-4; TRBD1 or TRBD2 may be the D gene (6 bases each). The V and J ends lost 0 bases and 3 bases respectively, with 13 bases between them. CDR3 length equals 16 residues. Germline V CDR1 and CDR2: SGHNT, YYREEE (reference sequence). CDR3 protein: CASSLATGANYNEQFF. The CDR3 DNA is TGTGCCAGCAGCTTGGCCACGGGGGCAAACTACAATGAGCAGTTCTTC.

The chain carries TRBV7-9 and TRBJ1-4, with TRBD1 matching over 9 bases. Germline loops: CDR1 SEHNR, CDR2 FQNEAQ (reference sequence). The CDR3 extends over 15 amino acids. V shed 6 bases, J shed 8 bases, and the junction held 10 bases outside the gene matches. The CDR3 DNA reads TGTGCCAGCAGTCCGGGACAGGGAGGACGGGAAAAACTGTTTTTT. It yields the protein CASSPGQGGREKLFF.

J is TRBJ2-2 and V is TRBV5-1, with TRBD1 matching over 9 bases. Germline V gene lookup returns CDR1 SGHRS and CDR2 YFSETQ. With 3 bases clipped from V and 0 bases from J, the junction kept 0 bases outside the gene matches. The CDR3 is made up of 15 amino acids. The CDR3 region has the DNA TGCGCCAGCAGCTGGGACAGGGCGAACACCGGGGAGCTGTTTTTT. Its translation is CASSWDRANTGELFF.

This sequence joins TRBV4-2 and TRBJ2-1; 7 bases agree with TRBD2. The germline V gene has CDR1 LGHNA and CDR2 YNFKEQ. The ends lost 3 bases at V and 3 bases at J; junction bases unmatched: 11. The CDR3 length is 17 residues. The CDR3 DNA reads TGTGCCAGCAGCCAGGGAGGGATGGCGGGGGTCTACAATGAGCAGTTCTTC. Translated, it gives CASSQGGMAGVYNEQFF.

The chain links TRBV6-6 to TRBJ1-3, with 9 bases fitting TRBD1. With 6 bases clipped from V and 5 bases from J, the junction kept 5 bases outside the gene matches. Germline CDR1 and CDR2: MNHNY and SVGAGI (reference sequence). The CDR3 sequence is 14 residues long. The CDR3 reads CASSQDRGRNTIYF. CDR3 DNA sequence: TGTGCCAGCAGCCAGGACAGGGGTAGAAACACCATATATTTT.

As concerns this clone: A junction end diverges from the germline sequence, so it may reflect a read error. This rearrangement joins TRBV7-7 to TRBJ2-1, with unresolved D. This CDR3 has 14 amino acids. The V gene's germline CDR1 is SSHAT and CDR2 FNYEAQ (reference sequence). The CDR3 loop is CASSLAGDYNEQFF. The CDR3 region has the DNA TGTGCTAGCAGCTTGGCAGGAGACTACAATGAGCAGTTCTTC.

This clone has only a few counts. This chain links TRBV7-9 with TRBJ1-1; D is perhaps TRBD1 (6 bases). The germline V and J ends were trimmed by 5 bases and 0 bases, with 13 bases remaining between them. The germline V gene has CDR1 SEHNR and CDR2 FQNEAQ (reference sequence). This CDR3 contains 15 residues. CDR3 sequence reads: CASSPPGHMNTEAFF. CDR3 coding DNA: TGTGCCAGCAGCCCCCCGGGACATATGAACACTGAAGCTTTCTTT.

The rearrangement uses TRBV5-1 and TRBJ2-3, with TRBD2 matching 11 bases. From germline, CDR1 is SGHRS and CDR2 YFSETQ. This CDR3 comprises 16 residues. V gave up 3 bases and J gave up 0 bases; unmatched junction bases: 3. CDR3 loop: CASSSGTSGSTDTQYF. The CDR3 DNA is TGCGCCAGCAGCTCCGGGACTAGCGGAAGCACAGATACGCAGTATTTT.

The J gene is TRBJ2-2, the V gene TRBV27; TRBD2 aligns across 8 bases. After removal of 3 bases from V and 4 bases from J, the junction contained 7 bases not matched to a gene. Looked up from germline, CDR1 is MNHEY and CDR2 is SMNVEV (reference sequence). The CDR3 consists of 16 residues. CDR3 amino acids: CASSFRTSGGTGELFF. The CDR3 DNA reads TGTGCCAGCAGTTTCCGTACTAGCGGAGGCACCGGGGAGCTGTTTTTT.

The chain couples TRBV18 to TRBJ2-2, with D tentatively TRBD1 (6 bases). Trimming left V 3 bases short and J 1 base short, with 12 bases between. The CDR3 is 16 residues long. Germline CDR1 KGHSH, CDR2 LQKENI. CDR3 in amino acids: CASSPIGTKNTGELFF. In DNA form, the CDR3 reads TGTGCCAGCTCACCTATAGGGACAAAGAACACCGGGGAGCTGTTTTTT.

The CDR3 loop is CSVEGGYGYTF. The CDR3 bases are TGCAGCGTTGAGGGGGGCTATGGCTACACCTTC. This chain uses TRBV29-1 with TRBJ1-2; tentative D call: TRBD1 (5 bases). This CDR3 region has 11 residues. The germline V gene encodes CDR1 SQVTM and CDR2 ANQGSEA. The V gene lost 3 bases and the J gene lost 4 bases, with 6 bases spanning the gap.

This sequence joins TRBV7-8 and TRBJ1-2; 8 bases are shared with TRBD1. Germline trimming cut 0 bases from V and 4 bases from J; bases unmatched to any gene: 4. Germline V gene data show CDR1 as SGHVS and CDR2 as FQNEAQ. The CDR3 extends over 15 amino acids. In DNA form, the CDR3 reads TGTGCCAGCAGCTTAGCATCCGGACAGGGCTATGGCTACACCTTC. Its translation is CASSLASGQGYGYTF. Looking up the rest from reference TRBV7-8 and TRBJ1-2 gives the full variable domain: GAGVSQSPRYKVAKRGQDVALRCDPISGHVSLFWYQQALGQGPEFLTYFQNEAQLDKSGLPSDRFFAERPEGSVSTLKIQRTQQEDSAVYLCASSLASGQGYGYTFGSGTRLTVV.